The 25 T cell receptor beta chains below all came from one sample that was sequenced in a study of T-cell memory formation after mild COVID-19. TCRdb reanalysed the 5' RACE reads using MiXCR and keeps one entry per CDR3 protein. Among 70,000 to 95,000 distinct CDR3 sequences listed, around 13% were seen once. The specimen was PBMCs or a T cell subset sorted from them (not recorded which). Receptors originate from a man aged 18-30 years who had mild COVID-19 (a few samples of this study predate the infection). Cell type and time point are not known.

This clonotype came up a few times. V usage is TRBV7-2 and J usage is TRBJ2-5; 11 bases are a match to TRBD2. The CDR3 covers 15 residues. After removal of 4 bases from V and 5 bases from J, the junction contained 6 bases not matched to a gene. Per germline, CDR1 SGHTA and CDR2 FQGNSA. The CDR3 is CASSSYSGGVETQYF. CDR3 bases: TGTGCCAGCAGCTCGTATAGCGGGGGGGTGGAGACCCAGTACTTC.

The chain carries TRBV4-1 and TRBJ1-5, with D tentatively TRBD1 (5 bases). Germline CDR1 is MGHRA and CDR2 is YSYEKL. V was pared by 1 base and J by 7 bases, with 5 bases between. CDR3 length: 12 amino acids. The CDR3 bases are TGCGCCAGCAGCCAAGGGGGCCAGCCCCAGCATTTT. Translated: CASSQGGQPQHF.

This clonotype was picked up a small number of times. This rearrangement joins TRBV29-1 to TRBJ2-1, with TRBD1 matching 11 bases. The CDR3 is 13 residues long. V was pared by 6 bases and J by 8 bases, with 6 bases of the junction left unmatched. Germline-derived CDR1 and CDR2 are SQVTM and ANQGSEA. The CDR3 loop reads CSVDRGHLDEQFF. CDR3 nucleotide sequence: TGCAGCGTGGACAGGGGGCATTTGGATGAGCAGTTCTTC.

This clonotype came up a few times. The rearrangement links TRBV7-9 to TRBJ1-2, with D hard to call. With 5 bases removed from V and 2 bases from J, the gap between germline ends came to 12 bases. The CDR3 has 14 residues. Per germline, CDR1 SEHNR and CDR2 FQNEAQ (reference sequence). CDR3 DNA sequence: TGTGCCAGCAGCCGACGGACGGTAAACTATGGCTACACCTTC. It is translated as CASSRRTVNYGYTF.

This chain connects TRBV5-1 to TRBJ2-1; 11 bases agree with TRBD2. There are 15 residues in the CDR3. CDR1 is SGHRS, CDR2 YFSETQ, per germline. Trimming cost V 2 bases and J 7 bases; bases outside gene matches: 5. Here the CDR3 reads CASSFSGGAGNEQFF. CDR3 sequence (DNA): TGCGCCAGCAGCTTTAGCGGGGGGGCCGGGAATGAGCAGTTCTTC.

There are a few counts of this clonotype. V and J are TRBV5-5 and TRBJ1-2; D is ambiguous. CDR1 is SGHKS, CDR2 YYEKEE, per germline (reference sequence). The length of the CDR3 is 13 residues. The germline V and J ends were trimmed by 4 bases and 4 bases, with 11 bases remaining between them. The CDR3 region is CASSPAALYGYTF. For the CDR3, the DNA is TGTGCCAGCAGCCCCGCCGCCCTCTATGGCTACACCTTC. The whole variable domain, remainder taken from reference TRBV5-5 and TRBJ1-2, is DAGVTQSPTHLIKTRGQQVTLRCSPISGHKSVSWYQQVLGQGPQFIFQYYEKEERGRGNFPDRFSARQFPNYSSELNVNALLLGDSALYLCASSPAALYGYTFGSGTRLTVV.

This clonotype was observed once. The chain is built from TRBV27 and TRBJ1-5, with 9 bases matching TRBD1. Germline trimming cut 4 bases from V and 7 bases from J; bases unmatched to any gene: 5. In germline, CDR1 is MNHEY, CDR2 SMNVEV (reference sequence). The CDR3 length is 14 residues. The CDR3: CASSSGTGWQPQHF. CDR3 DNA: TGTGCCAGCAGTTCAGGGACAGGGTGGCAGCCCCAGCATTTT.

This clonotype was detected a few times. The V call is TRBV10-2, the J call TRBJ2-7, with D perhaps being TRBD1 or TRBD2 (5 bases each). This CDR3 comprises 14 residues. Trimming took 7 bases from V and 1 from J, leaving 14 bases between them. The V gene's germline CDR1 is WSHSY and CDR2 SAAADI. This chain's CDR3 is CASNPGPGSYEQYV. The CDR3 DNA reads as TGCGCCAGCAATCCGGGACCCGGATCCTACGAGCAGTACGTC.

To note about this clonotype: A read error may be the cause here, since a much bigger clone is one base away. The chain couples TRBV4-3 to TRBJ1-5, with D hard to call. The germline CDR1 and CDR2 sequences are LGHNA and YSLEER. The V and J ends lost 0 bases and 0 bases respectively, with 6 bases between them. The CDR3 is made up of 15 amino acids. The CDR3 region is CASSQERFSNQPQHF. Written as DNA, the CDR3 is TGCGCCAGCAGCCAAGAAAGGTTTAGCAATCAGCCCCAGCATTTT.

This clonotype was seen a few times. CDR3 nucleotides: TGTGCCAGCAACTTCGGACAGGACTATCTCGCTTCTGGGGCCAACGTCCTGACTTTC. Its protein is CASNFGQDYLASGANVLTF. The chain links TRBV5-5 to TRBJ2-6, with D maybe TRBD1 (7 bases). Trimming shortened V by 6 bases and J by 1 base, and 23 bases separated the two germline ends. This CDR3 comprises 19 residues. The germline CDR1 and CDR2 sequences are SGHKS and YYEKEE (reference sequence).

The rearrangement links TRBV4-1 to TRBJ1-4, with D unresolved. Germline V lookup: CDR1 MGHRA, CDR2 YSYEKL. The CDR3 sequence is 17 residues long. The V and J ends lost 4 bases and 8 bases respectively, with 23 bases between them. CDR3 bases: TGCGCCAGCAGCCCGGGAACGAGACACTCCCGGAAGGAAAAACTGTTTTTT. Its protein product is CASSPGTRHSRKEKLFF.

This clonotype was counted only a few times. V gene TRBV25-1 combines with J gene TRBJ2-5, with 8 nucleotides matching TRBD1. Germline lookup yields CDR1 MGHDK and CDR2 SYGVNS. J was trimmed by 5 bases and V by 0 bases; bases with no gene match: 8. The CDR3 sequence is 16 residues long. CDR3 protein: CASSEYPGTGHETQYF. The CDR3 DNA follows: TGTGCCAGCAGTGAATATCCCGGGACAGGTCACGAGACCCAGTACTTC. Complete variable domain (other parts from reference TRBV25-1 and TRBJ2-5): EADIYQTPRYLVIGTGKKITLECSQTMGHDKMYWYQQDPGMELHLIHYSYGVNSTEKGDLSSESTVSRIRTEHFPLTLESARPSHTSQYLCASSEYPGTGHETQYFGPGTRLLVL.

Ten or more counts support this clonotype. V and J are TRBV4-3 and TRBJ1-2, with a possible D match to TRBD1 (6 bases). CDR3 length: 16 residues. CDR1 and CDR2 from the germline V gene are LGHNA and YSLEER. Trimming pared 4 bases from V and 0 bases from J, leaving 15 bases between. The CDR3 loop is CASSRGGGAANYGYTF. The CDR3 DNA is TGCGCCAGCAGCCGCGGCGGGGGGGCGGCTAACTATGGCTACACCTTC.

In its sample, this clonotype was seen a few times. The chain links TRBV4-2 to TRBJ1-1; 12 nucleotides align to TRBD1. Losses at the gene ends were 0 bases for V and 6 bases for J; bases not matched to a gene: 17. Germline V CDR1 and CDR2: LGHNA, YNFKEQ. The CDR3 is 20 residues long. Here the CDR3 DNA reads TGTGCCAGCAGCCAAGATTATAGTTCGGGACAGGGGGCTTTCGGGGCTGAAGCTTTCTTT. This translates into CASSQDYSSGQGAFGAEAFF.

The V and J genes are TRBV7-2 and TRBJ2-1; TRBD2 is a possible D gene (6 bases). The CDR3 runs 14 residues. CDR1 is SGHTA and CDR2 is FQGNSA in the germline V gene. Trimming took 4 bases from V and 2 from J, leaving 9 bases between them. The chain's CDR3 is CASSSAGTYNEQFF. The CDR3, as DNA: TGTGCCAGCAGCTCGGCGGGGACCTACAATGAGCAGTTCTTC.

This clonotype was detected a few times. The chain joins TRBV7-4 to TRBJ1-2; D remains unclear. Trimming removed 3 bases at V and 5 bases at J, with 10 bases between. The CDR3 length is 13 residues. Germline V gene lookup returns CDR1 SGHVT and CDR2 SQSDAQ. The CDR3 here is CASSFDPVYGYTF. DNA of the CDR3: TGTGCCAGCAGCTTTGATCCGGTTTATGGCTACACCTTC.

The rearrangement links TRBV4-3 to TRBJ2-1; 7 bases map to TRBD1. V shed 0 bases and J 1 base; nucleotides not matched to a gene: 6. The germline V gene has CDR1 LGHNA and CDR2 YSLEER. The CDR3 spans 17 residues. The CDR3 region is CASSQDWAGGSYNEQFF. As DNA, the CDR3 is TGCGCCAGCAGCCAAGATTGGGCAGGGGGTTCCTACAATGAGCAGTTCTTC.

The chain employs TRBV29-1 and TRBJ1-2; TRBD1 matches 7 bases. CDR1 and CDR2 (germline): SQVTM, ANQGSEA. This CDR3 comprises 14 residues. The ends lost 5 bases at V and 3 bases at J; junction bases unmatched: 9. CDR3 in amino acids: CSVPHNRGHYGYTF. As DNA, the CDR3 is TGCAGCGTTCCCCACAACAGGGGCCACTATGGCTACACCTTC.

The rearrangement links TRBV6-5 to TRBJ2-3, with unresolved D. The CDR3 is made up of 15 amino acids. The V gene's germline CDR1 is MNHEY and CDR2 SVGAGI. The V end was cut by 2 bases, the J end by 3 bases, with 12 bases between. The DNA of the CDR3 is TGTGCCAGCAGTTACAGGGTTATGTCGACAGATACGCAGTATTTT. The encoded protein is CASSYRVMSTDTQYF.

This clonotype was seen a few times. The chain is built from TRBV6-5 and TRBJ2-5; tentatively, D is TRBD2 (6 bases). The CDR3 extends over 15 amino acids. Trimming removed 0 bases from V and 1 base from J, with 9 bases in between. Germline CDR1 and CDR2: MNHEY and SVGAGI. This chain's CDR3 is CASSYSNGGQETQYF. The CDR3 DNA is TGTGCCAGCAGTTACTCGAACGGGGGCCAAGAGACCCAGTACTTC.

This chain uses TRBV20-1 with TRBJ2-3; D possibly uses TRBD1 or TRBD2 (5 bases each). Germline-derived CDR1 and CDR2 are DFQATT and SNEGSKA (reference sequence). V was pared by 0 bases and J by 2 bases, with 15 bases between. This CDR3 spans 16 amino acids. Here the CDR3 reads CSARDPAGTLTDTQYF. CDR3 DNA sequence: TGCAGTGCTAGAGACCCCGCCGGGACCCTCACAGATACGCAGTATTTT.

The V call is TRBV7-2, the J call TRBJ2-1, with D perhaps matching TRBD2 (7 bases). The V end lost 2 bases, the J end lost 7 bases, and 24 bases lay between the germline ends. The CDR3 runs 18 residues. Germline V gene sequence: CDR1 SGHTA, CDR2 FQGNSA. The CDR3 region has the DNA TGTGCCAGCAGCTTACCCCGACTGGGGGGGGCGACTCGGAATGAGCAGTTCTTC. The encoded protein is CASSLPRLGGATRNEQFF.

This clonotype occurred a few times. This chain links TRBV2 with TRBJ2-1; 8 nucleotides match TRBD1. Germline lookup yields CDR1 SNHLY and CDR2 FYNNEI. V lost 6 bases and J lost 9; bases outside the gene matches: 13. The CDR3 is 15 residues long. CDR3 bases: TGTGCCAGCAGCGCCGTCCGACAGGGGTTTGGTGAGCAGTTCTTC. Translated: CASSAVRQGFGEQFF.

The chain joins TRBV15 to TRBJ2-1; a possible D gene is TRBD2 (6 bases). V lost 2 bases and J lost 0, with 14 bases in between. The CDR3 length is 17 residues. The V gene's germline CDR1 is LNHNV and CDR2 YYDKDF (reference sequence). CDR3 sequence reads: CATSRQPSASSYNEQFF. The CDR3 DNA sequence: TGTGCCACCAGCAGACAACCTAGCGCGAGCTCCTACAATGAGCAGTTCTTC.

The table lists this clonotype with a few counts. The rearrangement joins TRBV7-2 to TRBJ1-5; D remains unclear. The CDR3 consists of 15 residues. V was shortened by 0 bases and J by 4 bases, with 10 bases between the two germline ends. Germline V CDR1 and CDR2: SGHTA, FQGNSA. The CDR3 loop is CASSLALGLNQPQHF. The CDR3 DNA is TGTGCCAGCAGCTTAGCGCTTGGTCTTAATCAGCCCCAGCATTTT.